This passage covers 27 T cell receptor beta chains from one sample sequenced in a study of shared clonotypes between healthy human individuals. Using immunoSEQ multiplex PCR, the repertoire was profiled, and TCRdb retains in-frame clones only, with some absent. The sample consists of a few million clones, around nine tenths of them appearing once. Sequencing used naive CD4+ T cells sorted from blood. Regarding subset: CD45RA+ positively selected. These receptors came from a man aged 18 to 29 in good health.

The DNA of the CDR3 is TGTGCCAGCTCCCGGACAGGGACGAGCTACGAGCAGTACTTC. It translates to CASSRTGTSYEQYF. V is TRBV18 and J is TRBJ2-7; 8 nucleotides align to TRBD1. Trimming cost V 6 bases and J 3 bases; bases outside gene matches: 7. Germline assignment: CDR1 KGHSH and CDR2 LQKENI. The CDR3 has 14 amino acids.

The chain joins TRBV30 to TRBJ1-3; 9 nucleotides line up with TRBD1. Germline CDR1 is GTSNPN and CDR2 is SVGIG (reference sequence). The CDR3 has 15 amino acids. The V segment lost 4 bases and the J segment 4 bases; nucleotides outside the gene matches: 8. The CDR3 here is CAWTMTGGLGNTIYF. In DNA, the CDR3 is TGTGCCTGGACTATGACAGGGGGTTTAGGAAACACCATATATTTT.

This chain joins TRBV11-3 and TRBJ2-1; D perhaps matches TRBD1 (5 bases). Germline CDR1 reads SGHNT; CDR2 reads YENEEA. V shed 6 bases and J shed 7 bases, with 13 bases lying between them. This CDR3 has 13 residues. DNA of the CDR3: TGTGCCAGCAGTGCAGACAGCCCGAATGAGCAGTTCTTC. The encoded protein is CASSADSPNEQFF.

About this clone: The same CDR3 arises from other DNA sequences in this sample as well. V is TRBV30 and J is TRBJ2-7; 14 nucleotides match TRBD2. After removal of 2 bases from V and 2 bases from J, the junction contained 2 bases not matched to a gene. CDR3 length: 15 amino acids. The V gene's germline CDR1 is GTSNPN and CDR2 SVGIG (reference sequence). The CDR3 DNA reads as TGTGCCTGGAGTCCGGGACTAGCGGGGGCCTACGAGCAGTACTTC. Its translation: CAWSPGLAGAYEQYF.

About this clone itself: The same CDR3 can be traced to other DNA sequences in this sample. The rearrangement uses TRBV5-1 and TRBJ2-1; TRBD2 matches 7 bases. This CDR3 contains 15 residues. Looked up from germline, CDR1 is SGHRS and CDR2 is YFSETQ. With V trimmed by 2 bases and J by 1 base, 3 bases remained unmatched. CDR3 nucleotide sequence: TGCGCCAGCAGCTTCGGACTAGATTCCTACAATGAGCAGTTCTTC. Translation: CASSFGLDSYNEQFF.

The chain joins TRBV19 to TRBJ1-2; 9 positions match TRBD1. The CDR3 is made up of 14 amino acids. Trimming cost V 1 base and J 8 bases; bases outside gene matches: 5. Per germline, CDR1 LNHDA and CDR2 SQIVND (reference sequence). The CDR3 loop is CASSIGATGGGYTF. DNA of the CDR3: TGTGCCAGTAGTATAGGAGCGACAGGGGGAGGCTACACCTTC.

The chain is built from TRBV18 and TRBJ2-6; D ambiguous. V was clipped by 3 bases and J by 0 bases, with 9 bases between them. CDR1 KGHSH and CDR2 LQKENI come from the germline V gene. CDR3 length equals 16 residues. CDR3 sequence: CASSPYLGSGANVLTF. The CDR3 DNA reads TGTGCCAGCTCACCTTATCTAGGCTCTGGGGCCAACGTCCTGACTTTC.

The chain carries TRBV30 and TRBJ2-7; D not resolved. The CDR3 loop spans 12 amino acids. V lost 0 bases, J lost 2 bases, and 5 bases lay in between. Germline CDR1 reads GTSNPN; CDR2 reads SVGIG (reference sequence). Written as DNA, the CDR3 is TGTGCCTGGAGTGTTTACGCCTACGAGCAGTACTTC. Amino acids: CAWSVYAYEQYF.

This chain links TRBV10-3 with TRBJ1-3; weak D call: TRBD1 (5 bases). The CDR3 is made up of 15 amino acids. V lost 4 bases and J lost 6, with 16 bases in between. The V gene's germline CDR1 is ENHRY and CDR2 SYGVKD. CDR3 nucleotides: TGTGCCATCAGTGCCCTCTCTAGTGGGGCAAACACCATATATTTT. Translation gives CAISALSSGANTIYF.

The chain recombines TRBV11-2 with TRBJ1-4; D is possibly TRBD1 (6 bases). This CDR3 is 16 amino acids long. Germline CDR1 is SGHAT and CDR2 is FQNNGV. Trimming left V 1 base short and J 4 bases short, with 13 bases between. The CDR3 sequence: CASSLVRQGINEKLFF. CDR3 sequence (DNA): TGTGCCAGCAGCTTAGTTCGGCAGGGGATTAATGAAAAACTGTTTTTT.

The gene calls are TRBV6-6 and TRBJ2-6, with a weak D call TRBD2 (5 bases). The V end was cut by 4 bases, the J end by 4 bases, with 14 bases between. The germline V gene has CDR1 MNHNY and CDR2 SVGAGI (reference sequence). The CDR3 totals 16 residues. CDR3 DNA: TGTGCCAGCAGTTTTCGGGAACCGGTGGGGGCCAACGTCCTGACTTTC. Protein: CASSFREPVGANVLTF.

The chain carries TRBV9 and TRBJ1-2, with TRBD1 matching 12 bases. This CDR3 is built from 16 residues. Trimming at V came to 2 bases and at J to 7 bases, leaving 9 bases not matched to a gene. Per the germline V gene, CDR1 is SGDLS and CDR2 is YYNGEE. CDR3: CASSVGEGQGAFGYTF. For the CDR3, the DNA is TGTGCCAGCAGCGTCGGAGAGGGACAGGGGGCATTTGGCTACACCTTC.

This chain links TRBV5-1 with TRBJ1-5, with unresolved D. Trimming removed 3 bases from V and 0 bases from J, with 13 bases in between. This CDR3 comprises 16 residues. From germline, CDR1 is SGHRS and CDR2 YFSETQ. The CDR3 DNA follows: TGCGCCAGCAGCTCTGTCCTACACTATAGCAATCAGCCCCAGCATTTT. Its protein is CASSSVLHYSNQPQHF.

The gene calls are TRBV5-4 and TRBJ2-3; D gene ambiguous. V lost 6 bases and J lost 0, with 14 bases in between. This CDR3 contains 15 residues. Per the germline V gene, CDR1 is SGHNT and CDR2 is YYREEE (reference sequence). The CDR3 coding sequence is TGTGCCAGCAAAAGACTCCCCTATAGCACAGATACGCAGTATTTT. It translates to CASKRLPYSTDTQYF.

The chain joins TRBV30 to TRBJ2-7, with unresolved D. This CDR3 spans 16 amino acids. Germline V CDR1 and CDR2: GTSNPN, SVGIG (reference sequence). The germline V and J ends were trimmed by 3 bases and 2 bases, with 20 bases remaining between them. In nucleotides, the CDR3 is TGTGCCTGGAGGTCCCCCGGGCTGCTGATCACCTACGAGCAGTACTTC. It encodes CAWRSPGLLITYEQYF.

The chain couples TRBV7-9 to TRBJ1-2; TRBD1 might be the D (6 bases). CDR3 length equals 12 residues. Trimming took off 5 bases at V and 7 bases at J, with 11 bases between the two ends. Germline V lookup: CDR1 SEHNR, CDR2 FQNEAQ (reference sequence). The CDR3 loop reads CASSEGGGGYTF. DNA for the CDR3: TGTGCCAGCAGCGAGGGGGGAGGTGGCTACACCTTC.

The V gene is TRBV5-1, the J gene TRBJ2-7; D tentatively reads TRBD1 or TRBD2 (6 bases each). The germline gives CDR1 SGHRS, CDR2 YFSETQ. The germline V and J ends were trimmed by 1 base and 7 bases, with 15 bases remaining between them. The CDR3 is 14 amino acids. CDR3 sequence: CASSLTWGAGEQYF. The DNA of the CDR3 is TGCGCCAGCAGCTTGACCTGGGGGGCGGGTGAGCAGTACTTC. Full variable domain (outside the CDR3, taken from reference TRBV5-1 and TRBJ2-7): KAGVTQTPRYLIKTRGQQVTLSCSPISGHRSVSWYQQTPGQGLQFLFEYFSETQRNKGNFPGRFSGRQFSNSRSEMNVSTLELGDSALYLCASSLTWGAGEQYFGPGTRLTVT.

The genes are TRBV4-2 and TRBJ2-5; TRBD2 is a possible D gene (6 bases). The V and J ends lost 1 base and 0 bases respectively, with 9 bases between them. The CDR3 is 15 amino acids. Per germline, CDR1 LGHNA and CDR2 YNFKEQ. CDR3 nucleotides: TGTGCCAGCAGCCAAGGGCGGGGTAACCAAGAGACCCAGTACTTC. Its translation: CASSQGRGNQETQYF.

The chain couples TRBV23-1 to TRBJ1-1, with 7 bases that match TRBD1. TRBV23-1 is labeled an ORF, and its function is uncertain. Germline trimming cut 11 bases from V and 4 bases from J; bases unmatched to any gene: 10. The CDR3 spans 13 residues. The CDR3: CAGSRQGVTEAFF. The DNA for the CDR3 is TGCGCCGGCTCTAGACAGGGCGTCACTGAAGCTTTCTTT.

The chain links TRBV6-5 to TRBJ1-2, with 7 bases lining up with TRBD1. The CDR3 is 14 residues long. J lost 3 bases, V lost 6 bases, and 7 bases had no gene match. CDR1 MNHEY and CDR2 SVGAGI come from the germline V gene. CDR3 sequence reads: CASSPNGQDYGYTF. The CDR3 nucleotides are TGTGCCAGCAGCCCTAACGGACAGGACTATGGCTACACCTTC.

This chain uses TRBV19 with TRBJ2-3; TRBD1 is a possible D gene (6 bases). Trimming pared 7 bases from V and 2 bases from J, leaving 13 bases between. The CDR3 spans 14 residues. From germline, CDR1 is LNHDA and CDR2 SQIVND (reference sequence). This CDR3 is CASTPRGTTDTQYF. In DNA, the CDR3 is TGTGCCAGTACCCCAAGGGGGACCACAGATACGCAGTATTTT. Looking up the rest from reference TRBV19 and TRBJ2-3 gives the full variable domain: DGGITQSPKYLFRKEGQNVTLSCEQNLNHDAMYWYRQDPGQGLRLIYYSQIVNDFQKGDIAEGYSVSREKKESFPLTVTSAQKNPTAFYLCASTPRGTTDTQYFGPGTRLTVL.

This chain links TRBV18 with TRBJ2-7, with 7 bases identical to TRBD1. Germline CDR1 is KGHSH and CDR2 is LQKENI. V lost 4 bases to trimming and J lost 2 bases; unmatched junction nucleotides: 5. The length of the CDR3 is 14 residues. The CDR3 region has the DNA TGTGCCAGCTCACTCTCCGGGACAGCCTACGAGCAGTACTTC. Translation gives CASSLSGTAYEQYF.

V is TRBV10-3 and J is TRBJ2-7, with TRBD1 matching over 7 bases. This CDR3 contains 14 residues. With V trimmed by 7 bases and J by 1 base, 7 bases remained unmatched. From germline, CDR1 is ENHRY and CDR2 SYGVKD. The CDR3 here is CAIKAKTGSYEQYF. The CDR3 DNA reads TGTGCCATCAAGGCGAAGACAGGGTCCTACGAGCAGTACTTC.

About this clone: Other DNA variants within this sample encode the same CDR3. This chain joins TRBV2 and TRBJ1-5; no clear D. The CDR3 runs 13 residues. The ends were cut back, 4 bases at V and 0 bases at J, with 4 bases in the middle. The germline V gene encodes CDR1 SNHLY and CDR2 FYNNEI. CDR3 in DNA: TGTGCCAGCAGTGGGCTTAGCAATCAGCCCCAGCATTTT. Translation gives CASSGLSNQPQHF. The whole variable domain, filled in from reference TRBV2 and TRBJ1-5, reads EPEVTQTPSHQVTQMGQEVILRCVPISNHLYFYWYRQILGQKVEFLVSFYNNEISEKSEIFDDQFSVERPDGSNFTLKIRSTKLEDSAMYFCASSGLSNQPQHFGDGTRLSIL.

This rearrangement joins TRBV5-4 to TRBJ2-5; D is unresolved. The CDR3 extends over 13 amino acids. Trimming left V 7 bases short and J 4 bases short, with 14 bases between. Germline assignment: CDR1 SGHNT and CDR2 YYREEE (reference sequence). The chain's CDR3 is CASSRPSRETQYF. CDR3 in DNA: TGTGCCAGCTCGAGACCGTCAAGAGAGACCCAGTACTTC.

The J gene is TRBJ1-2, the V gene TRBV18; 9 positions agree with TRBD1. Unmatched junction bases numbered 5, after V lost 5 bases and J lost 7 bases. The length of the CDR3 is 13 residues. CDR1 is KGHSH, CDR2 LQKENI, per germline. CDR3: CASSLQGAGGYTF. As DNA, the CDR3 is TGTGCCAGCTCATTACAGGGGGCTGGTGGCTACACCTTC.

The rearrangement joins TRBV29-1 to TRBJ2-7; the D gene could be TRBD1 or TRBD2 (6 bases each). Trimming removed 5 bases from V and 4 bases from J, with 15 bases in between. The germline CDR1 and CDR2 sequences are SQVTM and ANQGSEA. This CDR3 comprises 13 residues. In DNA form, the CDR3 reads TGCAGCGTTTGCCCCGGGGGCCGGTACGAGCAGTACTTC. It specifies CSVCPGGRYEQYF.